Below, 13 T cell receptor beta chains from the same sample are listed, as sequenced in a study of blood T cell repertoires in COVID-19. Produced via immunoSEQ multiplex PCR; TCRdb's table is partial and in-frame only. The sample includes about 99,000 clones, roughly 81% of them seen just once. Sequencing was carried out using peripheral blood. The source is a man older than 75 with COVID-19, enrolled during active disease.

The chain combines TRBV7-3 with TRBJ2-5, with 8 positions matching TRBD1. Unmatched junction bases numbered 4, after V lost 5 bases and J lost 5 bases. This CDR3 is built from 13 residues. CDR1 is SGHTA and CDR2 is FQGTGA in the germline V gene. The CDR3, as DNA: TGTGCCAGCAGCGTTAACAGGGGGGAGACCCAGTACTTC. Its translation is CASSVNRGETQYF.

The V gene is TRBV27, the J gene TRBJ2-7, with TRBD2 matching over 7 bases. Per germline, CDR1 MNHEY and CDR2 SMNVEV (reference sequence). Trimming cost V 6 bases and J 4 bases; bases outside gene matches: 12. The CDR3 spans 15 residues. The CDR3 DNA follows: TGTGCCAGCAGCCTGTTACCTGGCGGGAGTTACGAGCAGTACTTC. Translated, it gives CASSLLPGGSYEQYF.

The sample holds a few counts of this clone. Distinct nucleotide sequences in the sample also encode this CDR3. The chain carries TRBV7-2 and TRBJ2-3, with 10 positions matching TRBD2. CDR3 length equals 16 residues. The V gene's germline CDR1 is SGHTA and CDR2 FQGNSA. Trimming cost V 1 base and J 4 bases; bases outside gene matches: 5. CDR3 in DNA: TGTGCCAGCAGCTTAGGAAGCGGGGGGGCCCCAGATACGCAGTATTTT. Its translation is CASSLGSGGAPDTQYF. Using reference TRBV7-2 and TRBJ2-3 for the parts outside the CDR3, the full variable domain is GAGVSQSPSNKVTEKGKDVELRCDPISGHTALYWYRQSLGQGLEFLIYFQGNSAPDKSGLPSDRFSAERTGGSVSTLTIQRTQQEDSAVYLCASSLGSGGAPDTQYFGPGTRLTVL.

The chain has TRBV6-5 and TRBJ2-1; TRBD1 matches 10 bases. Germline CDR1 is MNHEY and CDR2 is SVGAGI. This CDR3 region has 15 residues. V lost 0 bases to trimming and J lost 5 bases; unmatched junction nucleotides: 1. This CDR3 is CASSYSGQGDNEQFF. The CDR3 DNA follows: TGTGCCAGCAGTTACTCCGGACAGGGGGACAATGAGCAGTTCTTC.

The chain employs TRBV5-1 and TRBJ1-1; perhaps TRBD1 as D (6 bases). The CDR3 is 15 amino acids. CDR1 and CDR2 (germline): SGHRS, YFSETQ. Deletions cut 3 bases from V and 0 bases from J, with 12 bases between. The CDR3 DNA follows: TGCGCCAGCAGCTCTACAGGGAACATGAACACTGAAGCTTTCTTT. Amino acid sequence: CASSSTGNMNTEAFF. Filled out from reference TRBV5-1 and TRBJ1-1, the complete variable domain reads KAGVTQTPRYLIKTRGQQVTLSCSPISGHRSVSWYQQTPGQGLQFLFEYFSETQRNKGNFPGRFSGRQFSNSRSEMNVSTLELGDSALYLCASSSTGNMNTEAFFGQGTRLTVV.

The genes are TRBV28 and TRBJ1-2; D gene uncertain. With 3 bases removed from V and 5 bases from J, the gap between germline ends came to 7 bases. The CDR3 has 12 amino acids. Germline CDR1 is MDHEN and CDR2 is SYDVKM. DNA for the CDR3: TGTGCCAGCAGTTTGCTGGAGTATGGCTACACCTTC. The encoded protein is CASSLLEYGYTF.

V and J are TRBV19 and TRBJ1-4; unclear D gene. V lost 7 bases to trimming and J lost 1 base, with 16 bases between them. The CDR3 is made up of 16 amino acids. Germline assignment: CDR1 LNHDA and CDR2 SQIVND (reference sequence). The CDR3 region has the DNA TGTGCCAGTAACCCTTACCCGGGAGAAACTAATGAAAAACTGTTTTTT. Protein product: CASNPYPGETNEKLFF. The full variable domain, completed using reference TRBV19 and TRBJ1-4, is DGGITQSPKYLFRKEGQNVTLSCEQNLNHDAMYWYRQDPGQGLRLIYYSQIVNDFQKGDIAEGYSVSREKKESFPLTVTSAQKNPTAFYLCASNPYPGETNEKLFFGSGTQLSVL.

This clone was picked up one time. The chain links TRBV5-6 to TRBJ2-6; D not certain. The CDR3 covers 14 residues. With 6 bases removed from V and 2 bases from J, the gap between germline ends came to 9 bases. In germline, CDR1 is SGHDT, CDR2 YYEEEE. CDR3 residues: CASIRRAGANVLTF. In DNA, the CDR3 is TGTGCCAGCATCCGTCGGGCTGGGGCCAACGTCCTGACTTTC. Variable domain in full (rest from reference TRBV5-6 and TRBJ2-6): DAGVTQSPTHLIKTRGQQVTLRCSPKSGHDTVSWYQQALGQGPQFIFQYYEEEERQRGNFPDRFSGHQFPNYSSELNVNALLLGDSALYLCASIRRAGANVLTFGAGSRLTVL.

This clone appeared once. The chain uses TRBV18 and TRBJ2-7, with a weak D call TRBD1 (6 bases). Looked up from germline, CDR1 is KGHSH and CDR2 is LQKENI. V lost 0 bases, J lost 0 bases, and 12 bases lay in between. The CDR3 is 16 residues long. The CDR3 loop is CASSPPSGGLSYEQYF. The CDR3 DNA reads as TGTGCCAGCTCACCACCGAGTGGGGGCCTCTCCTACGAGCAGTACTTC.

The chain has TRBV10-3 and TRBJ2-7, with D uncertain. This CDR3 contains 13 residues. Germline V gives CDR1 ENHRY, CDR2 SYGVKD. The germline V and J ends were trimmed by 6 bases and 0 bases, with 9 bases remaining between them. The CDR3 DNA sequence: TGTGCCATCAGGACACCAGGCTCCTACGAGCAGTACTTC. Its protein is CAIRTPGSYEQYF.

The J gene is TRBJ2-6, the V gene TRBV3-1 (or the pseudogene TRBV3-2); D is undetermined. The CDR3 length is 16 residues. V was trimmed by 3 bases and J by 2 bases, leaving 11 bases between them. Germline V CDR1 and CDR2: LGHDT, YNNKEL (reference sequence). CDR3 sequence reads: CASSQRRWTGANVLTF. As DNA, the CDR3 is TGTGCCAGCAGCCAGAGGCGGTGGACTGGGGCCAACGTCCTGACTTTC.

This sequence joins TRBV7-9 and TRBJ2-7; possible D gene TRBD2, 7 bases. The V gene's germline CDR1 is SEHNR and CDR2 FQNEAQ (reference sequence). CDR3 length: 14 amino acids. Trimming shortened V by 5 bases and J by 6 bases, and 17 bases separated the two germline ends. CDR3 residues: CASSPEGGLTEQYF. As DNA, the CDR3 is TGTGCCAGCAGCCCAGAGGGGGGGCTTACCGAGCAGTACTTC.

The rearrangement links TRBV11-2 to TRBJ2-1; maybe TRBD2 (5 bases). This CDR3 contains 15 residues. CDR1 is SGHAT and CDR2 is FQNNGV in the germline V gene. Trimming shortened V by 3 bases and J by 1 base, and 10 bases separated the two germline ends. CDR3 DNA: TGTGCCAGCAGCTTTACGCGGAGGTCCTACAATGAGCAGTTCTTC. Its translation: CASSFTRRSYNEQFF.